This T cell receptor beta chain is from a study of identical twins. Study-wide points: Memory repertoires showed no such pattern, whereas abundant cord blood beta clonotypes carried fewer insertions. Weaker excess twin sharing was observed in beta out-of-frame sequences. Out-of-frame alpha sequences common to twins exhibited a surplus of low generation probability.

CDR1 and CDR2 (germline): SGHRS, YFSETQ. The junction had 3 bases not matched to a gene; V was cut back by 1 base and J by 0 bases. The CDR3 has 16 residues. In its sample, this clonotype was seen many times. Its specificity is not known. Template switching, a step in the protocol, added a universal primer site, and cDNA carried unique molecular identifiers. Each CDR3 protein is one row after TCRdb ran MiXCR on the 5' RACE reads. The sample lists roughly 150,000 distinct CDR3 sequences; around 3.4% were seen once. This clonotype originated in a man between 18 and 35 years old in good health. The V and J genes are TRBV5-1 and TRBJ2-2; 7 bases align to TRBD1. Input material: memory T cells sorted from blood. The CDR3 spells CASSLSGTANTGELFF. The DNA of the CDR3 is TGCGCCAGCAGCTTGTCGGGGACAGCGAACACCGGGGAGCTGTTTTTT.